These 10 T cell receptor beta chains were all obtained from the same sample, sequenced in a study of Graves' ophthalmopathy and Graves' hyperthyroidism (dated by TCRdb to 2016 to 2019). Sequencing took place on an Illumina HiSeq 2000. For repertoire sequencing, the TCR beta CDR3 regions were amplified from RNA transcripts. The first round of RT-PCR was done with HTBI primers and the Qiagen OneStep RT-PCR kit, and was followed by a second round of multiplex PCR, then size selection and purification. TCRdb handled the public reads itself, with Q25 trimming in fastp and clone calling in MiXCR, and kept productive beta chains. Every entry covers one CDR3 protein and lists the most common genes and DNA from its rows. This sample holds over a million distinct CDR3 sequences; roughly two fifths were observed only once. More than 9.5% of the sample goes to the ten largest clones. The sequenced material came from peripheral blood or thyroid tissue (not recorded which). Receptors were obtained from an adult man with Graves' hyperthyroidism.

This clonotype was seen at least ten times. J is TRBJ1-4 and V is TRBV7-9, with no clear D. CDR3 length: 15 amino acids. CDR1 is SEHNR and CDR2 is FQNEAQ in the germline V gene (reference sequence). Trimming stripped 5 bases from V and 4 bases from J, with 14 bases between. This chain's CDR3 is CASSPWQADNEKLFF. CDR3 nucleotides: TGTGCCAGCAGCCCATGGCAGGCGGATAATGAAAAACTGTTTTTT.

Turning to this clonotype: Since a much larger clone is just one base distant, this may be a read error. The chain joins TRBV11-2 to TRBJ2-7, with D perhaps assigned TRBD1 or TRBD2 (5 bases each). Per germline, CDR1 SGHAT and CDR2 FQNNGV. The CDR3 runs 14 residues. In DNA form, the CDR3 reads TGTACCAGCAGCTTAGAGGGACCGCGCGCTGCGCAGTACTTC. Protein product: CTSSLEGPRAAQYF. Filled out from reference TRBV11-2 and TRBJ2-7, the complete variable domain reads EAGVAQSPRYKIIEKRQSVAFWCNPISGHATLYWYQQILGQGPKLLIQFQNNGVVDDSQLPKDRFSAERLKGVDSTLKIQPAKLEDSAVYLCTSSLEGPRAAQYFGPGTRLTVT.

This clonotype was detected ten times or more. This chain connects TRBV9 to TRBJ1-6; no definite D call. This CDR3 spans 14 amino acids. The germline V gene has CDR1 SGDLS and CDR2 YYNGEE. Trimming left V 0 bases short and J 8 bases short, with 9 bases between. This chain's CDR3 is CASSVGGRHSPLHF. CDR3 bases: TGTGCCAGCAGCGTAGGGGGAAGGCATTCACCCCTCCACTTT.

This clonotype was counted many times. V is TRBV29-1 and J is TRBJ2-5, with 13 bases aligning to TRBD2. J gave up 4 bases and V 0 bases, and 14 bases lay outside the gene matches. Germline V gene lookup returns CDR1 SQVTM and CDR2 ANQGSEA. The CDR3 is 19 residues long. The CDR3 coding sequence is TGCAGCGTTGAAGATTGGGGGGACCGACTAGCGGGAGGTGGAGAGACCCAGTACTTC. Its protein is CSVEDWGDRLAGGGETQYF.

The rearrangement links TRBV20-1 to TRBJ2-3, with TRBD1 as a possible D gene (6 bases). This CDR3 comprises 14 residues. Trimming took 4 bases from V and 6 from J, leaving 17 bases between them. Germline CDR1 and CDR2: DFQATT and SNEGSKA (reference sequence). CDR3 nucleotides: TGCAGTGCTACAAGACAGGTCGGCTTCGATACGCAGTATTTT. Translated, it gives CSATRQVGFDTQYF.

This clonotype was observed a handful of times. The CDR3 reads CASSVGSEINSPLHF. In nucleotides, the CDR3 is TGTGCCAGCAGCGTAGGCAGTGAGATAAATTCACCCCTCCACTTT. V and J are TRBV9 and TRBJ1-6, with D unresolved. The CDR3 has 15 amino acids. Trimming cost V 0 bases and J 7 bases, with 11 bases left between them. Germline V lookup: CDR1 SGDLS, CDR2 YYNGEE.

This chain links TRBV7-9 with TRBJ1-1; 7 positions agree with TRBD1. Germline CDR1 is SEHNR and CDR2 is FQNEAQ (reference sequence). The CDR3 extends over 14 amino acids. V dropped 7 bases and J dropped 11; count of bases not matched to a gene: 16. The CDR3 nucleotides read TGTGCCAGCAACCGGGAGGTGGGGGACAGCTCGGCTTTCTTT. Translated, it gives CASNREVGDSSAFF.

CDR3: CASIGGHSSYEQYF. CDR3 bases: TGTGCCAGCATTGGGGGACACAGCTCCTACGAGCAGTACTTC. This rearrangement joins TRBV6-2 or TRBV6-3 to TRBJ2-7, with D perhaps matching TRBD1 (6 bases). There are 14 residues in the CDR3. Germline lookup yields CDR1 MNHEY and CDR2 SVGEGT. Trimming took off 7 bases at V and 0 bases at J, with 13 bases between the two ends.

This clonotype was recorded only once. One end of the junction is discordant with germline, which a read error may explain. This sequence joins TRBV20-1 and TRBJ2-7; 10 positions match TRBD1. Germline-derived CDR1 and CDR2 are DFQATT and SNEGSKA (reference sequence). The CDR3 runs to 13 residues. The CDR3 sequence is CGAWTGGSYEQYF. The CDR3 DNA is TGCGGTGCGTGGACAGGGGGATCCTACGAGCAGTACTTC.

This clonotype has at least ten counts. V is TRBV29-1 and J is TRBJ1-1; TRBD1 aligns across 7 bases. V dropped 6 bases and J dropped 0; count of bases not matched to a gene: 4. The CDR3 is made up of 13 amino acids. CDR1 is SQVTM, CDR2 ANQGSEA, per germline. The CDR3 sequence is CSVSTGMNTEAFF. CDR3 coding DNA: TGCAGCGTCTCGACAGGGATGAACACTGAAGCTTTCTTT.